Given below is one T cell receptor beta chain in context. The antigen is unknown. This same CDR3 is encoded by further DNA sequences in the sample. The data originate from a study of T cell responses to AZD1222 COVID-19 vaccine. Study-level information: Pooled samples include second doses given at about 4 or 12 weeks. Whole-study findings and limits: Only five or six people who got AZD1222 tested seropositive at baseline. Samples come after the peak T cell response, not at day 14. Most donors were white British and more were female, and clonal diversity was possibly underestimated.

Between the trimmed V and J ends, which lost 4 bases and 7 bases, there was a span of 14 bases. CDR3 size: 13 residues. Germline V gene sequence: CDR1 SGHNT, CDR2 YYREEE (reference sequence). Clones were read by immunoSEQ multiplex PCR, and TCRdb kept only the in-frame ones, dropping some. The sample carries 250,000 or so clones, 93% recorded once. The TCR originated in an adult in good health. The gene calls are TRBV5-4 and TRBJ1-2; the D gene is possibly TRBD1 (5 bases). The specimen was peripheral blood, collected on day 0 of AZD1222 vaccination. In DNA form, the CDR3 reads TGTGCCAGCAGCCTTGCGGGGGAGGGTGGCTACACCTTC. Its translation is CASSLAGEGGYTF.